This T cell receptor beta chain derives from a study of STAT5B mutations in CD4+ large granular lymphocyte leukemia. Study findings and constraints: No patients shared main leukemic clonotypes, though roughly 25% appeared at low frequency elsewhere. Compared with healthy controls (2/35), patient top clones favored TRBV06 (8/27).

The V gene's germline CDR1 is SGHDN and CDR2 FVKESK. There are 15 residues in the CDR3. Trimming left V 0 bases short and J 3 bases short, with 11 bases between. Details on this clone: Its matching antigen is unknown.

Per the study methods: Lowest detectable productive clonotype frequency was 2.59 x 10-5. The assay was immunoSEQ multiplex PCR, and TCRdb's table has in-frame clones only and misses some. That table gives V, J and clone size, and the DNA gave D and trimming. The sample has fewer than 30,000 clones, approximately 80% seen once. The chain links TRBV14 to TRBJ1-2; D unresolved. The sequenced sample was CD4+ T cells from blood buffy coats. The sequence was obtained from a human donor in good health. The CDR3 region has the DNA TGTGCCAGCAGCCAAGACTTTCAGGACTACTATGGCTACACCTTC. Amino acid sequence: CASSQDFQDYYGYTF.